The 10 T cell receptor beta chains below come from one sample, sequenced in a study of T cells after yellow fever vaccination. TCRdb reanalysed the 5' RACE reads using MiXCR and keeps one entry per CDR3 protein. The sample consists of about 150,000 distinct CDR3 sequences, approximately 6.2% of them appearing once. The source material was CD4+ T cells sorted from PBMCs, sampled on the day of the first yellow fever vaccination. These TCRs come from a man aged 18 to 30 who received the YFV17D yellow fever vaccine.

At least ten counts were recorded for this clonotype. This chain connects TRBV11-2 to TRBJ1-2; D not resolved. The V and J ends lost 5 bases and 3 bases respectively, with 10 bases between them. The CDR3 is made up of 13 amino acids. Per germline, CDR1 SGHAT and CDR2 FQNNGV. As DNA, the CDR3 is TGTGCCAGCAGCCAAGACCCCGACTATGGCTACACCTTC. Encoded protein: CASSQDPDYGYTF. Using reference TRBV11-2 and TRBJ1-2 for the parts outside the CDR3, the full variable domain is EAGVAQSPRYKIIEKRQSVAFWCNPISGHATLYWYQQILGQGPKLLIQFQNNGVVDDSQLPKDRFSAERLKGVDSTLKIQPAKLEDSAVYLCASSQDPDYGYTFGSGTRLTVV.

This clonotype has ten or more counts. The chain has TRBV12-3 or TRBV12-4 and TRBJ1-1; the D is unclear. The germline V and J ends were trimmed by 5 bases and 7 bases, with 8 bases remaining between them. CDR3 length: 11 amino acids. CDR3 sequence reads: CASSLASEAFF. CDR3 nucleotide sequence: TGTGCCAGCAGTCTGGCGAGTGAAGCTTTCTTT.

This clonotype was counted at least ten times. The chain employs TRBV20-1 and TRBJ2-3; 12 bases line up with TRBD2. CDR3 length: 15 residues. Trimming took 4 bases from V and 6 from J; bases not matched to a gene: 8. The germline CDR1 and CDR2 sequences are DFQATT and SNEGSKA (reference sequence). The CDR3 DNA sequence: TGCAGTGCTACCTCTAGCGGGGGGGGGAAGGATACGCAGTATTTT. Its translation is CSATSSGGGKDTQYF.

This clonotype has more than one count but fewer than ten. V is TRBV7-9 and J is TRBJ2-7; 7 nucleotides agree with TRBD2. Germline V gene lookup returns CDR1 SEHNR and CDR2 FQNEAQ (reference sequence). The length of the CDR3 is 15 residues. Trimming removed 7 bases from V and 4 bases from J; junction bases left unmatched: 13. The CDR3 DNA reads as TGTGCCAGCACTCAACTTGGGGCTAGCGGATACGAGCAGTACTTC. Encoded protein: CASTQLGASGYEQYF. Full variable domain (missing parts from reference TRBV7-9 and TRBJ2-7): DTGVSQNPRHKITKRGQNVTFRCDPISEHNRLYWYRQTLGQGPEFLTYFQNEAQLEKSRLLSDRFSAERPKGSFSTLEIQRTEQGDSAMYLCASTQLGASGYEQYFGPGTRLTVT.

This clonotype occurred many times. The rearrangement uses TRBV11-2 and TRBJ2-7; 8 bases align to TRBD1. Germline CDR1 and CDR2: SGHAT and FQNNGV. Germline trimming cut 3 bases from V and 4 bases from J; bases unmatched to any gene: 8. CDR3 length: 15 amino acids. As DNA, the CDR3 is TGTGCCAGCAGCTTCCAACCGGGACAGGCTTACGAGCAGTACGTC. As protein: CASSFQPGQAYEQYV.

CDR3: CASSSTIGALGSPLHF. Written as DNA, the CDR3 is TGTGCCAGCAGCTCCACTATAGGGGCCCTGGGCTCACCCCTCCACTTT. The V call is TRBV6-5, the J call TRBJ1-6; D perhaps matches TRBD1 (5 bases). Looked up from germline, CDR1 is MNHEY and CDR2 is SVGAGI. The CDR3 totals 16 residues. V shed 6 bases and J shed 10 bases, with 22 bases lying between them.

This chain connects TRBV5-1 to TRBJ2-7; TRBD2 matches at 8 bases. There are 14 residues in the CDR3. Germline V gene sequence: CDR1 SGHRS, CDR2 YFSETQ. V dropped 0 bases and J dropped 7; count of bases not matched to a gene: 6. The CDR3 region is CASSLAFGGGEQYF. The CDR3, as DNA: TGCGCCAGCAGCTTGGCTTTCGGCGGGGGGGAGCAGTACTTC.

This clonotype was recorded many times. The chain is built from TRBV19 and TRBJ1-1; TRBD1 might be the D (6 bases). This CDR3 is built from 13 residues. V was shortened by 8 bases and J by 7 bases, with 17 bases between the two germline ends. Germline CDR1 reads LNHDA; CDR2 reads SQIVND (reference sequence). The CDR3 loop reads CASRNDRKSEAFF. DNA of the CDR3: TGTGCCAGTCGCAACGACAGGAAGAGTGAAGCTTTCTTT.

This clonotype was counted a few times. V usage is TRBV15 and J usage is TRBJ1-2; 9 bases line up with TRBD1. This CDR3 contains 16 residues. The junction had 12 bases not matched to a gene; V was cut back by 3 bases and J by 7 bases. The germline V gene encodes CDR1 LNHNV and CDR2 YYDKDF (reference sequence). The CDR3 loop reads CATSSSGGQGLTGYTF. CDR3 bases: TGTGCCACCAGCAGTTCGGGGGGACAGGGTTTGACTGGCTACACCTTC.

In this sample, this clonotype turned up many times. V gene TRBV12-3 or TRBV12-4 combines with J gene TRBJ1-5; 7 nucleotides agree with TRBD1. This CDR3 has 13 amino acids. V dropped 5 bases and J dropped 4; count of bases not matched to a gene: 2. CDR3: CASSAQGNQPQHF. The CDR3 nucleotides are TGTGCCAGCAGTGCACAGGGGAATCAGCCCCAGCATTTT.